Below, one T cell receptor beta chain is given with its context. Its target is not known. A multiplex PCR was run with 60 Vbeta primers and 13 Jbeta primers. Clones were read by immunoSEQ multiplex PCR, and TCRdb kept only the in-frame ones, dropping some. The profile shows roughly 120,000 clones, almost 85% of them singletons. The source of the sample is a study of cytomegalovirus exposure and HLA in healthy donors. Findings of the study overall: Most TCR sequences showed up rarely, but some public TCRs showed up in many donors. TCR beta sequences reportedly predicted the HLA-A and HLA-B alleles of most subjects accurately. Highly shared sequence variants in one cluster were likely a sequencing artifact.

The CDR3 is 15 residues long. Germline V CDR1 and CDR2: SQVTM, ANQGSEA. V lost 3 bases to trimming and J lost 4 bases, with 16 bases between them. Sequenced: PBMCs. The chain combines TRBV29-1 with TRBJ2-1; a possible D gene is TRBD2 (6 bases). The sequence derives from a woman under 30 in good health and CMV-seronegative. This CDR3 is CSVEVTGVGYNEQFF. In DNA, the CDR3 is TGCAGCGTTGAGGTCACGGGAGTGGGTTACAATGAGCAGTTCTTC.